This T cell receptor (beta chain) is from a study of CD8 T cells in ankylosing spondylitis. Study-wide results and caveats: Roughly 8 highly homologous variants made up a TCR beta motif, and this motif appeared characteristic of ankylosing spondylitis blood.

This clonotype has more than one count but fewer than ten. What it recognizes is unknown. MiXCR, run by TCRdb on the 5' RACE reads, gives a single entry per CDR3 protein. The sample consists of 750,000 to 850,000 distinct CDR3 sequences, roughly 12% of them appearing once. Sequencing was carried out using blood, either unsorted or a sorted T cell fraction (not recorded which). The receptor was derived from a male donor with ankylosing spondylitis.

CDR3 sequence: CASSRGAYRPRYTEAFF. DNA for the CDR3: TGTGCCAGCAGTCGCGGGGCGTACAGGCCAAGATACACTGAAGCTTTCTTT. V gene TRBV6-2 or TRBV6-3 combines with J gene TRBJ1-1; TRBD1 is a possible D gene (5 bases). Germline CDR1 MNHEY, CDR2 SVGEGT. The CDR3 sequence is 17 residues long. Trimming shortened V by 5 bases and J by 3 bases, and 22 bases separated the two germline ends.